The clone carrying this T cell receptor (beta chain) was detected many times. CDR1 and CDR2 from the germline V gene are MNHNS and SASEGT. Trimming shortened V by 3 bases and J by 6 bases, and 11 bases separated the two germline ends. This CDR3 has 14 residues. The data derive from a study of tumor-infiltrating lymphocytes in primary liver carcinoma. Overall study: Tumor lesions were T1-T3 N0M0 and spanned about 4 to 11 cm.

RNA was extracted from whole blood without cell sorting, alongside germline DNA. A constant-region primer primed TCR beta cDNA synthesis from about 530 ng of total RNA. Slightly modified ARM-PCR, run as three nested multiplex PCR rounds, produced the TCR beta libraries. Amplification in the first two PCR rounds was performed using TRBV1-TRBV30 forward primers and a C-beta reverse primer for 10 cycles each. TCRdb fed the multiplex PCR reads into MiXCR, producing one record per CDR3 protein. This sample has 300,000 to 400,000 distinct CDR3 sequences, with 50% to 70% found just once. The sequenced material came from peripheral blood. The sequence came from a man aged 35 to 55 with primary liver carcinoma and hepatitis B virus infection. This sequence joins TRBV6-1 and TRBJ2-2, with D unresolved. The CDR3 protein is CASSELPRAGELFF. CDR3 nucleotides: TGTGCCAGCAGTGAGCTCCCCCGGGCCGGGGAGCTGTTTTTT.